The 10 T cell receptor beta chains presented below share a single source sample, sequenced in a study of beta chain features in type 1 diabetes. Investigators reverse transcribed all isolated RNA, so they sequenced expressed TCRB transcripts. TCRdb's table, derived via immunoSEQ multiplex PCR, lists solely in-frame clones and lacks some. Of about 320,000 clones in the sample, 12% to 15% were seen once. The sequenced sample consisted of central memory CD4+ T cells from blood. Source of these receptors: a man younger than 45 in good health.

V usage is TRBV6-5 and J usage is TRBJ2-1; 8 nucleotides line up with TRBD1. Looked up from germline, CDR1 is MNHEY and CDR2 is SVGAGI. The CDR3 has 13 amino acids. V was clipped by 8 bases and J by 6 bases; unmatched bases: 6. This CDR3 reads CASLTDRGNEQFF. As DNA, the CDR3 is TGTGCCAGCCTAACCGACAGGGGCAATGAGCAGTTCTTC.

The chain employs TRBV5-1 and TRBJ2-3; 7 positions match TRBD1. Per germline, CDR1 SGHRS and CDR2 YFSETQ. This CDR3 region has 15 residues. Trimming cost V 4 bases and J 3 bases; bases outside gene matches: 8. Written as DNA, the CDR3 is TGCGCCAGCAGCCCCGGACAGGTTAGGACAGATACGCAGTATTTT. It is translated as CASSPGQVRTDTQYF.

This rearrangement joins TRBV30 to TRBJ2-2; 8 bases match TRBD1. The CDR3 has 12 amino acids. Unmatched junction bases numbered 1, after V lost 6 bases and J lost 4 bases. Germline V gene sequence: CDR1 GTSNPN, CDR2 SVGIG (reference sequence). The CDR3 bases are TGTGCCTGTGACAGGGGCACCGGGGAGCTGTTTTTT. Residues: CACDRGTGELFF.

Only a few counts were recorded for this clone. J is TRBJ2-2 and V is TRBV28; TRBD1 agrees at 10 bases. CDR3 length equals 16 residues. J gave up 5 bases and V 6 bases, and 9 bases lay outside the gene matches. Germline loops: CDR1 MDHEN, CDR2 SYDVKM. DNA for the CDR3: TGTGCCAGCAGCCGAATCCCGGGACAGGGGACCGGGGAGCTGTTTTTT. Translated, it gives CASSRIPGQGTGELFF.

This clone has a handful of counts. J is TRBJ2-2 and V is TRBV14; 10 nucleotides line up with TRBD2. In germline, CDR1 is SGHDN, CDR2 FVKESK. The V segment lost 2 bases and the J segment 0 bases; nucleotides outside the gene matches: 3. The CDR3 is 17 residues long. CDR3 nucleotides: TGTGCCAGCAGCCAACTAGCGGGAGCCCCGAACACCGGGGAGCTGTTTTTT. It specifies CASSQLAGAPNTGELFF. The full variable domain, with the rest looked up from reference TRBV14 and TRBJ2-2, is EAGVTQFPSHSVIEKGQTVTLRCDPISGHDNLYWYRRVMGKEIKFLLHFVKESKQDESGMPNNRFLAERTGGTYSTLKVQPAELEDSGVYFCASSQLAGAPNTGELFFGEGSRLTVL.

This clone was detected a few times. This chain uses TRBV29-1 with TRBJ2-5, with D perhaps being TRBD1 or TRBD2 (5 bases each). CDR1 is SQVTM and CDR2 is ANQGSEA in the germline V gene. The CDR3 is 13 residues long. V lost 2 bases, J lost 0 bases, and 7 bases lay in between. This chain's CDR3 is CSVEWGYQETQYF. CDR3 DNA sequence: TGCAGCGTTGAATGGGGGTACCAAGAGACCCAGTACTTC.

Turning to this clone: A much larger clone sits a single nucleotide away, making a read error possible. The chain is built from TRBV9 and TRBJ2-7, with TRBD2 matching over 11 bases. The ends lost 3 bases at V and 0 bases at J; junction bases unmatched: 2. Per the germline V gene, CDR1 is SGDLS and CDR2 is YYNGEE. CDR3 size: 15 residues. Written as DNA, the CDR3 is TGTGCCAGCAGCGCCGGGACTAGCGGCTCCTACGAGCAGTACTTC. Residues: CASSAGTSGSYEQYF.

This clone was seen ten or more times. V and J are TRBV15 and TRBJ2-3; 11 bases are shared with TRBD2. Germline-derived CDR1 and CDR2 are LNHNV and YYDKDF (reference sequence). Trimming removed 2 bases from V and 5 bases from J; junction bases left unmatched: 6. The CDR3 runs to 16 residues. Written as DNA, the CDR3 is TGTGCCACCAGCAGAAGTCTAGCGGGGGGCGTAGATACGCAGTATTTT. Protein: CATSRSLAGGVDTQYF.

V and J are TRBV9 and TRBJ2-4, with D uncertain. In germline, CDR1 is SGDLS, CDR2 YYNGEE. The CDR3 extends over 14 amino acids. Between the trimmed V and J ends, which lost 4 bases and 3 bases, there was a span of 11 bases. The chain's CDR3 is CASSSRVGKNIQYF. In DNA form, the CDR3 reads TGTGCCAGCAGCTCTAGGGTGGGCAAAAACATTCAGTACTTC. Combining the CDR3 with reference TRBV9 and TRBJ2-4 gives the whole variable domain DSGVTQTPKHLITATGQRVTLRCSPRSGDLSVYWYQQSLDQGLQFLIQYYNGEERAKGNILERFSAQQFPDLHSELNLSSLELGDSALYFCASSSRVGKNIQYFGAGTRLSVL.

The chain has TRBV4-1 and TRBJ2-3; D may be TRBD1 (5 bases). The CDR3 loop spans 16 amino acids. Trimming shortened V by 0 bases and J by 3 bases, and 13 bases separated the two germline ends. CDR1 and CDR2 (germline): MGHRA, YSYEKL. CDR3 coding DNA: TGCGCCAGCAGCCAAGATACAGGACGTGGGACAGATACGCAGTATTTT. Residues: CASSQDTGRGTDTQYF.